Shown below are 20 T cell receptor beta chains from a single sample sequenced in a study of blood T cell repertoires in COVID-19. Sequenced by immunoSEQ multiplex PCR; TCRdb stores in-frame clones only, minus some. The repertoire holds approximately 12,000 clones, with about two thirds as singletons. Sequenced: peripheral blood. These receptors all come from a man aged 55 to 70 with COVID-19, enrolled during active disease.

The rearrangement uses TRBV5-1 and TRBJ1-1; possibly TRBD1 for D (6 bases). V lost 3 bases and J 0 bases, leaving 18 bases between the germline ends. The V gene's germline CDR1 is SGHRS and CDR2 YFSETQ. The CDR3 has 17 amino acids. CDR3 in amino acids: CASSSAIRQAMNTEAFF. The CDR3 DNA reads TGCGCCAGCAGCTCCGCTATAAGACAGGCCATGAACACTGAAGCTTTCTTT.

The rearrangement joins TRBV27 to TRBJ1-5, with D perhaps TRBD1 (6 bases). The germline V and J ends were trimmed by 5 bases and 5 bases, with 28 bases remaining between them. Germline values: CDR1 MNHEY, CDR2 SMNVEV (reference sequence). The CDR3 extends over 19 amino acids. The CDR3 coding sequence is TGTGCCAGCAGTCCTAGGGGGGGGGCACGTACGGAAAGGGATCAGCCCCAGCATTTT. This translates into CASSPRGGARTERDQPQHF.

The CDR3 reads CASSPRQGGETQYF. The CDR3, as DNA: TGTGCCAGCAGCCCCCGACAGGGTGGGGAGACCCAGTACTTC. The chain combines TRBV11-3 with TRBJ2-5; 7 bases agree with TRBD1. This CDR3 contains 14 residues. V shed 5 bases, J shed 5 bases, and the junction held 8 bases outside the gene matches. Germline lookup yields CDR1 SGHNT and CDR2 YENEEA.

This clone was recorded a few times. The rearrangement uses TRBV18 and TRBJ2-1; a possible D gene is TRBD2 (5 bases). The CDR3 spans 14 residues. The germline CDR1 and CDR2 sequences are KGHSH and LQKENI. Trimming shortened V by 0 bases and J by 6 bases, and 9 bases separated the two germline ends. The CDR3 coding sequence is TGTGCCAGCTCACCACCGTTGGGAGTCAATGAGCAGTTCTTC. Its protein is CASSPPLGVNEQFF.

The chain is built from TRBV5-1 and TRBJ2-2, with TRBD2 matching 10 bases. Germline CDR1 and CDR2: SGHRS and YFSETQ. This CDR3 comprises 16 residues. V lost 4 bases to trimming and J lost 4 bases; unmatched junction nucleotides: 7. The CDR3: CASSPLAGVVTGELFF. The CDR3 nucleotides read TGCGCCAGCAGCCCGCTAGCGGGAGTGGTCACCGGGGAGCTGTTTTTT.

CDR3 in amino acids: CASSQAGLDAYDTQYF. Here the CDR3 DNA reads TGTGCCAGCAGCCAAGCGGGACTAGATGCCTACGATACGCAGTATTTT. The rearrangement joins TRBV4-2 to TRBJ2-3; 8 bases fit TRBD2. Germline V lookup: CDR1 LGHNA, CDR2 YNFKEQ. Trimming took 1 base from V and 6 from J; bases not matched to a gene: 9. This CDR3 is built from 16 residues.

The gene calls are TRBV6-6 and TRBJ1-5; D remains ambiguous. Trimming took 0 bases from V and 1 from J, leaving 4 bases between them. Germline-derived CDR1 and CDR2 are MNHNY and SVGAGI (reference sequence). There are 14 residues in the CDR3. The DNA of the CDR3 is TGTGCCAGCAGTTACTCCGAGAGCAATCAGCCCCAGCATTTT. Translation: CASSYSESNQPQHF.

The genes are TRBV28 and TRBJ1-4, with a weak D call TRBD1 (5 bases). This CDR3 has 16 amino acids. The V and J ends lost 1 base and 8 bases respectively, with 17 bases between them. Germline V lookup: CDR1 MDHEN, CDR2 SYDVKM. In DNA, the CDR3 is TGTGCCAGCAGTTTATTGAAGGGAGGGGCCGGGGAAAAACTGTTTTTT. It codes for CASSLLKGGAGEKLFF.

This clone was found a few times. The chain employs TRBV2 and TRBJ2-5, with D possibly TRBD2 on 6 matching bases. The CDR3 runs to 15 residues. V was trimmed by 7 bases and J by 2 bases, leaving 17 bases between them. CDR1 and CDR2 (germline): SNHLY, FYNNEI. The CDR3 sequence: CASKERRRDQETQYF. Written as DNA, the CDR3 is TGTGCCAGCAAAGAGAGAAGGAGGGATCAAGAGACCCAGTACTTC.

Relative to its sample, this clone is medium-sized. The chain joins TRBV5-1 to TRBJ1-6, with D perhaps matching TRBD1 (6 bases). The V and J ends lost 0 bases and 7 bases respectively, with 17 bases between them. CDR3 length: 17 amino acids. Germline CDR1 reads SGHRS; CDR2 reads YFSETQ. This CDR3 reads CASSLGAGDRVNSPLHF. DNA of the CDR3: TGCGCCAGCAGCTTGGGGGCAGGGGATCGTGTAAATTCACCCCTCCACTTT.

This clone was recorded only once. This rearrangement joins TRBV3-1 (or the pseudogene TRBV3-2) to TRBJ1-2; D may be TRBD1 (6 bases). V was clipped by 4 bases and J by 6 bases, with 12 bases between them. The germline V gene has CDR1 LGHDT and CDR2 YNNKEL (reference sequence). This CDR3 has 13 residues. For the CDR3, the DNA is TGTGCCAGCAGCCTTAGGGGGGGCAATGGCTACACCTTC. It is translated as CASSLRGGNGYTF.

This sequence joins TRBV6-5 and TRBJ1-2; TRBD1 matches at 10 bases. CDR3 length: 16 residues. V trimming: 2 bases; J trimming: 8 bases; junction bases outside the gene matches: 11. From germline, CDR1 is MNHEY and CDR2 SVGAGI. In nucleotides, the CDR3 is TGTGCCAGCAGTTACCTGGGACAGGGGAAGTTAGGAGGCTACACCTTC. Its translation: CASSYLGQGKLGGYTF.

The chain recombines TRBV5-6 with TRBJ1-1; D might be TRBD1 (6 bases). Germline loops: CDR1 SGHDT, CDR2 YYEEEE. The V end lost 2 bases, the J end lost 9 bases, and 11 bases lay between the germline ends. The CDR3 runs 12 residues. The CDR3 is CASSFRTAQAFF. As DNA, the CDR3 is TGTGCCAGCAGCTTTCGGACAGCCCAAGCTTTCTTT.

The chain joins TRBV19 to TRBJ1-2; maybe TRBD1 (5 bases). The CDR3 is made up of 14 amino acids. The ends were cut back, 9 bases at V and 4 bases at J, with 18 bases in the middle. Germline V gene lookup returns CDR1 LNHDA and CDR2 SQIVND (reference sequence). DNA for the CDR3: TGTGCCAGCTTTGCCCCGACAGTGCCCTATGGCTACACCTTC. It is translated as CASFAPTVPYGYTF.

This clone showed up just a few times. J is TRBJ2-2 and V is TRBV28; D perhaps matches TRBD2 (5 bases). Germline assignment: CDR1 MDHEN and CDR2 SYDVKM. Trimming took off 0 bases at V and 13 bases at J, with 18 bases between the two ends. This CDR3 is 15 amino acids long. CDR3 bases: TGTGCCAGCAGTTTATGGGCGGCTGGTCCGGGGTGGCTGTTTTTT. It translates to CASSLWAAGPGWLFF.

The chain carries TRBV9 and TRBJ2-6; D uncertain. The germline V gene has CDR1 SGDLS and CDR2 YYNGEE. Trimming took off 3 bases at V and 2 bases at J, with 9 bases between the two ends. This CDR3 is built from 15 residues. CDR3 in DNA: TGTGCCAGCAGCGCCGACAATCCTGGGGCCAACGTCCTGACTTTC. Its protein is CASSADNPGANVLTF.

The V and J genes are TRBV7-2 and TRBJ2-7, with 9 bases matching TRBD1. The CDR3 sequence is 13 residues long. V shed 3 bases and J 7 bases; nucleotides not matched to a gene: 4. Germline V lookup: CDR1 SGHTA, CDR2 FQGNSA. In DNA, the CDR3 is TGTGCCAGCAGCTTTCCGGGACAGGGAGAGCAGTACGTC. This translates into CASSFPGQGEQYV.

This clone qualifies as medium-sized (0.01 to 0.1%). J is TRBJ1-2 and V is TRBV6-5; TRBD1 agrees at 7 bases. Germline V gene data show CDR1 as MNHEY and CDR2 as SVGAGI. J was trimmed by 3 bases and V by 6 bases; bases with no gene match: 4. CDR3 length equals 13 residues. CDR3 loop: CASRETGYYGYTF. The CDR3 region has the DNA TGTGCCAGCAGGGAGACAGGGTACTATGGCTACACCTTC.

The chain has TRBV30 and TRBJ1-6; D ambiguous. The germline gives CDR1 GTSNPN, CDR2 SVGIG (reference sequence). The V end was cut by 2 bases, the J end by 7 bases, with 12 bases between. The CDR3 is 14 amino acids. CDR3 region: CAWSPGRRNSPLHF. CDR3 sequence (DNA): TGTGCCTGGAGTCCTGGCAGGCGCAATTCACCCCTCCACTTT.

This clone occurred once. The chain links TRBV27 to TRBJ2-1; 9 bases line up with TRBD2. J lost 0 bases, V lost 5 bases, and 2 bases had no gene match. The CDR3 loop spans 15 amino acids. Germline CDR1 is MNHEY and CDR2 is SMNVEV (reference sequence). The CDR3 nucleotides read TGTGCCAGCAGTCAGACTAGCGGCTCCTACAATGAGCAGTTCTTC. Its translation: CASSQTSGSYNEQFF.